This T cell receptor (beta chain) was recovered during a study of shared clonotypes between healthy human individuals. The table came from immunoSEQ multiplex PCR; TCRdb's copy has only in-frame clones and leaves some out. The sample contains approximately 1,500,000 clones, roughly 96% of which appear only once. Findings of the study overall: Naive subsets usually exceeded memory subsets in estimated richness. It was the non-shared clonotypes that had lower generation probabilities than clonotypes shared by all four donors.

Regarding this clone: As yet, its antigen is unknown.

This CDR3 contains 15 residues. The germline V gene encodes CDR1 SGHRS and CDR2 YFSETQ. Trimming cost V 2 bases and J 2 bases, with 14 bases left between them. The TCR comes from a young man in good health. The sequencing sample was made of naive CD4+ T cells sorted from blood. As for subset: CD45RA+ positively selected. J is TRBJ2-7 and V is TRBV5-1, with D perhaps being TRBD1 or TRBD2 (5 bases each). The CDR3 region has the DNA TGCGCCAGCAGCTTTGGGACCCGAGAAACCTACGAGCAGTACTTC. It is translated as CASSFGTRETYEQYF. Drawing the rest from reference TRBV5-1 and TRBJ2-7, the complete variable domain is KAGVTQTPRYLIKTRGQQVTLSCSPISGHRSVSWYQQTPGQGLQFLFEYFSETQRNKGNFPGRFSGRQFSNSRSEMNVSTLELGDSALYLCASSFGTRETYEQYFGPGTRLTVT.